The sequence of this TCR beta chain was determined in a study of T cell responses to AZD1222 COVID-19 vaccine. Study-wide points: CD4 TCRs linked to vaccination spanned spike, dominating at 160-218 and 743-854. Among the donors, most were white British and more were female, and clonal diversity was possibly underestimated.

In regard to this clone: Its antigen is still unknown.

Second doses were pooled across both intervals (about 4 or about 12 weeks). This CDR3 spans 14 amino acids. Trimming removed 7 bases from V and 7 bases from J, with 17 bases in between. Germline V lookup: CDR1 WSHSY, CDR2 SAAADI. Sequenced by immunoSEQ multiplex PCR; TCRdb stores in-frame clones only, minus some. The profile shows roughly 120,000 clones, about 87% of them singletons. V is TRBV10-2 and J is TRBJ1-5, with unresolved D. This clonotype originated in an adult who received the AZD1222 COVID-19 vaccine. The source was peripheral blood, collected 28 days after the second AZD1222 dose. The CDR3 region has the DNA TGCGCCAGCACTCTGGGCCCAGTGCAGCAGCCCCAGCATTTT. The encoded protein is CASTLGPVQQPQHF.